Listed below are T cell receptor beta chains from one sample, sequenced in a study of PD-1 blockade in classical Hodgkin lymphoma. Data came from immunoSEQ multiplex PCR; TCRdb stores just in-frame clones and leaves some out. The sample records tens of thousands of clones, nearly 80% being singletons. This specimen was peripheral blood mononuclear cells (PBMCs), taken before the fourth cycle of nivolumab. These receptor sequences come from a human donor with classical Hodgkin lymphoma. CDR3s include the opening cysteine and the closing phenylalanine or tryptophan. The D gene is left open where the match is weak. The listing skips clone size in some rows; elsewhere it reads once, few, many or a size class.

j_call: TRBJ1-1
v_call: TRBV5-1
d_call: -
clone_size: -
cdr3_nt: TGCGCCAGCAGCCTCCTGGGGTCAACTACTGGCACTGAAGCTTTCTTT
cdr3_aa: CASSLLGSTTGTEAFF

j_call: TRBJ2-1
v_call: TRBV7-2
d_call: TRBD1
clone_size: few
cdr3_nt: TGTGCCAGCAGCACTCGACAGGGGGCGATTGAGCAGTTCTTC
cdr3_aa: CASSTRQGAIEQFF

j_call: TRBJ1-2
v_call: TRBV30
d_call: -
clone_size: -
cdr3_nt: TGTGCCTGGAGTGGGTTCCTGGGAACACCAAACTATGGCTACACCTTC
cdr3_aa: CAWSGFLGTPNYGYTF

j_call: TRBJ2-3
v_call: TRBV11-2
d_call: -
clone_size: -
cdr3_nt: TGTGCCAGCAGCTTAGATGTACAGGGCCCACCCGATACGCAGTATTTT
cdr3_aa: CASSLDVQGPPDTQYF

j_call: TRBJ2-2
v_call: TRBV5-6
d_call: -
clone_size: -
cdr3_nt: TGTGCCAGCTCGGGAGCGAACACCGGGGAGCTGTTTTTT
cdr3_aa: CASSGANTGELFF

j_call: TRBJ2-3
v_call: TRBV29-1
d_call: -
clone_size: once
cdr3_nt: TGCAGCGTTGGAACGGATAGGGATACGCAGTATTTT
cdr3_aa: CSVGTDRDTQYF

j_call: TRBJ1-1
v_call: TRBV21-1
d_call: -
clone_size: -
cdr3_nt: TGTGCCAGCAGCAAAGTGGGCAGGGGGAAACCCGAGACGATGAACACTGAAGCTTTCTTT
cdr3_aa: CASSKVGRGKPETMNTEAFF

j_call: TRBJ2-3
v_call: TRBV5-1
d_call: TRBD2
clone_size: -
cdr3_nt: TGCGCCAGCAGCCAGTTTACCAGCGGGGGTCTTACAGATACGCAGTATTTT
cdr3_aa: CASSQFTSGGLTDTQYF

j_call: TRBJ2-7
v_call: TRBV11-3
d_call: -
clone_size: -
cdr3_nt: TGTGCCAGCAGCCCGGGACGGGAGTCCTACGAGCAGTACTTC
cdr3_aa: CASSPGRESYEQYF

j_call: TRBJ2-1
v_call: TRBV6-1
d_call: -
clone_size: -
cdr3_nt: TGTGCCAGCAGTGGCGGGGGCAGGGGGCAAGGTGAGCAGTTCTTC
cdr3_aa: CASSGGGRGQGEQFF

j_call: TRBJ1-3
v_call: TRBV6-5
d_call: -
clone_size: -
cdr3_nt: TGTGCCAGCAGACTGGGGGCCCTTACCGGGGACACCATATATTTT
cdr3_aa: CASRLGALTGDTIYF

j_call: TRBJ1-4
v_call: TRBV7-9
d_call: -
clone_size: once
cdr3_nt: TGTGCCAGCAGCTTCCCCGTGGGGACTACATCAACTAATGAAAAACTGTTTTTT
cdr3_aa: CASSFPVGTTSTNEKLFF

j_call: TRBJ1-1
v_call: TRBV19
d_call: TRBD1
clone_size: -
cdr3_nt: TGTGCCAGTAGTATTAGAACCTTGACAGGGGACTTGAGGAACACTGAAGCTTTCTTT
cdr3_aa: CASSIRTLTGDLRNTEAFF

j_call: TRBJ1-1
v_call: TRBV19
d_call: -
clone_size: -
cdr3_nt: TGTGCCAGTAGAAAAGGAACATTCTTCATGAACACTGAAGCTTTCTTT
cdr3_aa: CASRKGTFFMNTEAFF

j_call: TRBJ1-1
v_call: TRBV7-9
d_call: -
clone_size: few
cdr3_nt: TGTGCCAGCAGCTTAGAGGCTGGGGTGGGGAACACTGAAGCTTTCTTT
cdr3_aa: CASSLEAGVGNTEAFF

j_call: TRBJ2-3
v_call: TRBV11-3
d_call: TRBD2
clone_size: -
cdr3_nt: TGTGCCAGCAGCTTAAGTAGCGGGGGTATAGCTACGCAGTATTTT
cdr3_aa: CASSLSSGGIATQYF

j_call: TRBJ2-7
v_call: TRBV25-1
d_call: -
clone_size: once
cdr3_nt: TGTGCCAGCGGACGGGCGGGACGGTTCTACGAGCAGTACTTC
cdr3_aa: CASGRAGRFYEQYF

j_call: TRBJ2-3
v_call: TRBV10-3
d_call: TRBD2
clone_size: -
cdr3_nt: TGTGCCATCAAGCCGGGACTAGCAACGGATACGCAGTATTTT
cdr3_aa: CAIKPGLATDTQYF

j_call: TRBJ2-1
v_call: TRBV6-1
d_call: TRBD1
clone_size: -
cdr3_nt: TGTGCCAGCAAACTCGGGACAGTCAATGAGCAGTTCTTC
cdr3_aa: CASKLGTVNEQFF

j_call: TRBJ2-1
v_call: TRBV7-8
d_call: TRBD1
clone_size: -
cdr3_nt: TGTGCCAGCAGCTTAGTGGGGACAGTGACCTACAATGAGCAGTTCTTC
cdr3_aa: CASSLVGTVTYNEQFF

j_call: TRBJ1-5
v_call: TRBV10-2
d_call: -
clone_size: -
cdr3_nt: TGCGCCAGCAGTGAGAACGGCAATCAGCCCCAGCATTTT
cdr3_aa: CASSENGNQPQHF

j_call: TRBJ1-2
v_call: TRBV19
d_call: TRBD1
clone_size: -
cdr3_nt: TGTGCCAGTAGTATAGGGACAGGGGAGTATGGCTACACCTTC
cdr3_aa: CASSIGTGEYGYTF

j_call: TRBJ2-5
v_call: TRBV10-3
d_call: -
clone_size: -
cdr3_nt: TGTGCCATCAGTGAGGAACCGAACCAAGAGACCCAGTACTTC
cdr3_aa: CAISEEPNQETQYF

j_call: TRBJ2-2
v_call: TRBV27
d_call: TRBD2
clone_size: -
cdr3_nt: TGTGCCAGCAGTTTTTGGGCGGGAGTCCGGGAGCTGTTTTTT
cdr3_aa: CASSFWAGVRELFF

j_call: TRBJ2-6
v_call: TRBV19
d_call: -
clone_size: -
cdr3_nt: TGTGCCAGCCTAGACTTGCTCTCTGGGGCCAACGTCCTGACTTTC
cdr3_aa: CASLDLLSGANVLTF

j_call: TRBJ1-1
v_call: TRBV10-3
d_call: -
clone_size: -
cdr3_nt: TGTGCCATCAGTGAGCCTGCATGGGGGTCGAACACTGAAGCTTTCTTT
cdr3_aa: CAISEPAWGSNTEAFF

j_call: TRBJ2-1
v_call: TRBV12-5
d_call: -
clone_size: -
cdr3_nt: TGTGCTAGTGGTTCTCGACTGGGCTCCTACAATGAGCAGTTCTTC
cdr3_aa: CASGSRLGSYNEQFF

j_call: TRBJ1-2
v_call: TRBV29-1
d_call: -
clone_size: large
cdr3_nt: TGCAGCGTTCCCAATCCGCAGGCCCTGGATGGCTACACCTTC
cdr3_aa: CSVPNPQALDGYTF

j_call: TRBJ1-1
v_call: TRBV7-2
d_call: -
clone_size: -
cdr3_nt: TGTGCCAGCAGCTTACGAATGAACACTGAAGCTTTCTTT
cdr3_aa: CASSLRMNTEAFF

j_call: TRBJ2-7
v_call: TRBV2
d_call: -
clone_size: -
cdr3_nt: TGTGCCAGCAGTGGGGACTTGACCTACGAGCAGTACTTC
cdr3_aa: CASSGDLTYEQYF

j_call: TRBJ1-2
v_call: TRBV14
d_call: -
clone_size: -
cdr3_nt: TGTGCCAGCAGCCAAGGAAGGGACGGTGGCTACACCTTC
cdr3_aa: CASSQGRDGGYTF

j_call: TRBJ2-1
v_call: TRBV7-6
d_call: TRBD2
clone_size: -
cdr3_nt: TGTGCCAGCAGCTTAGCGGGACTAGCGTACAATGAGCAGTTCTTC
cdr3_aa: CASSLAGLAYNEQFF

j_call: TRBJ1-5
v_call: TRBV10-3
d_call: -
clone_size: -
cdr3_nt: TGTGCCATCAGACAGGACCTAACGGGGCAGCCCCAGCATTTT
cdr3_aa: CAIRQDLTGQPQHF

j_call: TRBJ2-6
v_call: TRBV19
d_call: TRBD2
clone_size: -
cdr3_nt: TGTGCCAGTAGTGTCAGCGGGGGCTGGCGGGCCAACGTCCTGACTTTC
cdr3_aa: CASSVSGGWRANVLTF

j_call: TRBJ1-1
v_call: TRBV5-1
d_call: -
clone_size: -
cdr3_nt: TGCGCCAGCAGCCCCAAGGTGGGGGTCACTGAAGCTTTCTTT
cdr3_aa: CASSPKVGVTEAFF

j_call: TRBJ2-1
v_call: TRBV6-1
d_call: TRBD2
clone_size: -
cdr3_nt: TGTGCCACCACCCGACTAGCGGGGGACAATGAGCAGTTCTTC
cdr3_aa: CATTRLAGDNEQFF

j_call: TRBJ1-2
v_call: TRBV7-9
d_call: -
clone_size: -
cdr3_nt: TGTGCCAGCACCGCCTCAGGGCAACCTAACTATGGCTACACCTTC
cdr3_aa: CASTASGQPNYGYTF

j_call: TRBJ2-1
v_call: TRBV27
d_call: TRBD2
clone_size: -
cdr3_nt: TGTGCCAGCAGCTCGAGACTAGCGGGAAACAATGAGCAGTTCTTC
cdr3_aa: CASSSRLAGNNEQFF

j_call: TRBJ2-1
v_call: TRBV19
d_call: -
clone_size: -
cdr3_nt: TGTGCCAGTAGTATGGGTAGCGGACCGTACAATGAGCAGTTCTTC
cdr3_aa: CASSMGSGPYNEQFF

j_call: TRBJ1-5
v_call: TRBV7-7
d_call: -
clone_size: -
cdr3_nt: TGTGCCAGCAGCTTAGCGTTCTCGGCAGACCATCAGCCCCAGCATTTT
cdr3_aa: CASSLAFSADHQPQHF

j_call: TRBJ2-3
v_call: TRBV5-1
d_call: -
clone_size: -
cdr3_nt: TGCGCCAGCAGCTTGGCCGGTGCGAGGGATACGCAGTATTTT
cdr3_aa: CASSLAGARDTQYF